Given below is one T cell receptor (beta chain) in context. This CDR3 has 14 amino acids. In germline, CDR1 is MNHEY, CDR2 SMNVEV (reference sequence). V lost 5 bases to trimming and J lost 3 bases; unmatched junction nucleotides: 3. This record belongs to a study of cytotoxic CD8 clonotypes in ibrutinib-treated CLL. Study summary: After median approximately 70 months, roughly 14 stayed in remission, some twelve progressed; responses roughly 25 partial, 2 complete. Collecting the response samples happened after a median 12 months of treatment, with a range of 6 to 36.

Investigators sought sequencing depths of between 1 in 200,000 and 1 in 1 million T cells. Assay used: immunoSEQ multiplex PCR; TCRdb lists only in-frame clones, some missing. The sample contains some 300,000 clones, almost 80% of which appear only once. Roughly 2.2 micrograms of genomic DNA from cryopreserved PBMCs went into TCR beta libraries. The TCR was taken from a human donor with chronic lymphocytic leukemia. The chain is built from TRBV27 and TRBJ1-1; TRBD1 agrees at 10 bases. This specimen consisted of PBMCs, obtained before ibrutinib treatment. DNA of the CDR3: TGTGCCAGCAGTGCCGACAGGGGGCACACTGAAGCTTTCTTT. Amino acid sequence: CASSADRGHTEAFF.